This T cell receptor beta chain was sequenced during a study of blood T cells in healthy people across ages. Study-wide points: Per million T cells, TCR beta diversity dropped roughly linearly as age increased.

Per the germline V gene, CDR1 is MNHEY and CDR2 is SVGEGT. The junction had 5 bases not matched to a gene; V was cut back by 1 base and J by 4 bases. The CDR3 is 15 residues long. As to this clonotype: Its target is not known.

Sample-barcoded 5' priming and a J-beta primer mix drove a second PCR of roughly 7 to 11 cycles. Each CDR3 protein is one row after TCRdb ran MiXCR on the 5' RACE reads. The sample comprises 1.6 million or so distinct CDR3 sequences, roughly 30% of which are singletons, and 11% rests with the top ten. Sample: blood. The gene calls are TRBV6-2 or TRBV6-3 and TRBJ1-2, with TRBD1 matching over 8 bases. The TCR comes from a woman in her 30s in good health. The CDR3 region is CASSYFSGTGYGYTF. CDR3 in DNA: TGTGCCAGCAGTTACTTTTCCGGGACAGGCTATGGCTACACCTTC.